Each of the 14 T cell receptor beta chains below was sequenced from the same sample in a study of T cells in Graves' hyperthyroidism and ophthalmopathy. The CDR3 regions of TCR beta were amplified from RNA transcripts. RT-PCR in the first round (using the HTBI primer set) targeted the TCR CDR3. Each CDR3 protein gets one entry after TCRdb re-called the multiplex PCR reads with MiXCR. The sample carries some 270,000 distinct CDR3 sequences, roughly 14% recorded once. Sequenced input: blood. The origin of the receptors is a woman in her twenties or thirties with Graves' hyperthyroidism that later progressed to Graves' ophthalmopathy.

This clonotype was seen more than once but under ten times. The rearrangement links TRBV5-1 to TRBJ2-1; no reliable D call. The ends were cut back, 0 bases at V and 1 base at J, with 14 bases in the middle. The CDR3 loop spans 17 amino acids. Germline lookup yields CDR1 SGHRS and CDR2 YFSETQ. CDR3 nucleotides: TGCGCCAGCAGCTTGGAGGGATTATGGATATCCTACAATGAGCAGTTCTTC. Amino acids: CASSLEGLWISYNEQFF.

This clonotype was seen repeatedly, ten times or more. This chain joins TRBV20-1 and TRBJ2-3; 15 positions agree with TRBD2. Germline V CDR1 and CDR2: DFQATT, SNEGSKA (reference sequence). CDR3 length equals 13 residues. The CDR3 region is CGLAGGREDTQYF. Written as DNA, the CDR3 is TGCGGACTAGCGGGAGGGCGAGAAGATACGCAGTATTTT.

This clonotype was observed at least ten times. This rearrangement joins TRBV24-1 to TRBJ2-1; 7 bases map to TRBD2. CDR1 KGHDR and CDR2 SFDVKD come from the germline V gene. CDR3 length: 17 amino acids. The V segment lost 3 bases and the J segment 0 bases; nucleotides outside the gene matches: 7. The CDR3 nucleotides read TGTGCCACCAGTGATGAATTCGGCGGGAGCTCCTACAATGAGCAGTTCTTC. The encoded protein is CATSDEFGGSSYNEQFF.

At least ten counts were recorded for this clonotype. The chain uses TRBV7-9 and TRBJ2-5; D remains ambiguous. V was trimmed by 5 bases and J by 5 bases, leaving 9 bases between them. The germline CDR1 and CDR2 sequences are SEHNR and FQNEAQ (reference sequence). This CDR3 contains 12 residues. The CDR3 loop is CASSLSVETQYF. Written as DNA, the CDR3 is TGTGCCAGCAGCCTTAGTGTCGAGACCCAGTACTTC.

The chain carries TRBV9 and TRBJ2-3, with a weak D call TRBD2 (5 bases). The V end lost 0 bases, the J end lost 2 bases, and 10 bases lay between the germline ends. Germline CDR1 is SGDLS and CDR2 is YYNGEE. CDR3 length equals 15 residues. The CDR3: CASSVETGITDTQYF. CDR3 DNA: TGTGCCAGCAGCGTAGAAACGGGGATCACAGATACGCAGTATTTT.

This clonotype was seen repeatedly, ten times or more. This sequence joins TRBV27 and TRBJ2-1, with 9 nucleotides matching TRBD2. V was clipped by 8 bases and J by 1 base; unmatched bases: 6. Germline loops: CDR1 MNHEY, CDR2 SMNVEV (reference sequence). This CDR3 has 15 residues. CDR3 in amino acids: CASRSLAGSYNEQFF. The CDR3 DNA reads as TGTGCCAGCCGTTCCCTAGCGGGATCCTACAATGAGCAGTTCTTC.

This clonotype was counted at least ten times. The chain combines TRBV3-2 with TRBJ2-7; the D segment call TRBD2 is taken from the table without a DNA check. TRBV3-2 is an annotated pseudogene. The CDR3 covers 17 residues. This chain's CDR3 is CASSQEREKGLAYEQYF. Written as DNA, the CDR3 is TGTGCCAGCAGCCAGGAGCGGGAAAAAGGGCTGGCCTACGAGCAGTACTTC.

This clonotype was observed many times. This chain joins TRBV10-3 and TRBJ1-1; D might be TRBD1 (5 bases). Trimming shortened V by 0 bases and J by 0 bases, and 11 bases separated the two germline ends. This CDR3 contains 16 residues. Germline V gene data show CDR1 as ENHRY and CDR2 as SYGVKD. CDR3 region: CAISESLGQMNTEAFF. CDR3 DNA: TGTGCCATCAGTGAGTCTTTGGGGCAAATGAACACTGAAGCTTTCTTT.

In the case of this clonotype: One end of the junction fails to match germline, which may point to a read error. The chain employs TRBV27 and TRBJ2-3; 13 positions match TRBD2. Germline assignment: CDR1 MNHEY and CDR2 SMNVEV (reference sequence). The CDR3 has 15 amino acids. The CDR3 spells CAGSLLAGGPDTQYF. The CDR3 DNA reads as TGTGCCGGCAGTTTACTAGCGGGAGGGCCTGATACGCAGTATTTT.

This clonotype was counted at least ten times. V and J are TRBV2 and TRBJ2-1; 11 bases align to TRBD2. From germline, CDR1 is SNHLY and CDR2 FYNNEI. CDR3 length: 15 amino acids. Unmatched junction bases numbered 4, after V lost 4 bases and J lost 5 bases. For the CDR3, the DNA is TGTGCCAGCAGTGTCCTAGCGGGAGGAGACAATGAGCAGTTCTTC. Translating gives CASSVLAGGDNEQFF. Filled out from reference TRBV2 and TRBJ2-1, the complete variable domain reads EPEVTQTPSHQVTQMGQEVILRCVPISNHLYFYWYRQILGQKVEFLVSFYNNEISEKSEIFDDQFSVERPDGSNFTLKIRSTKLEDSAMYFCASSVLAGGDNEQFFGPGTRLTVL.

In its sample, this clonotype was seen many times. The chain has TRBV12-3 or TRBV12-4 and TRBJ2-7, with D maybe TRBD1 (5 bases). The CDR3 sequence is 13 residues long. The V gene lost 6 bases and the J gene lost 3 bases, with 12 bases spanning the gap. CDR3 DNA sequence: TGTGCCAGCAGCCCACAGGTGGGCTACGAGCAGTACTTC. This sequence encodes CASSPQVGYEQYF.

This chain joins TRBV27 and TRBJ2-7, with 8 bases lining up with TRBD1. Germline values: CDR1 MNHEY, CDR2 SMNVEV (reference sequence). The trim removed 1 base at V and 4 bases at J, leaving 6 bases unmatched. The CDR3 covers 15 residues. The CDR3 protein is CASSLLQGEAYEQYF. Written as DNA, the CDR3 is TGTGCCAGCAGTTTATTACAGGGGGAGGCGTACGAGCAGTACTTC.

This clonotype was counted ten times or more. The CDR3 loop is CASSLSVSGTQYF. The CDR3 DNA follows: TGTGCCAGCAGTTTATCGGTTTCAGGGACCCAGTACTTC. V gene TRBV27 combines with J gene TRBJ2-5; D remains unclear. The CDR3 totals 13 residues. Germline V gene data show CDR1 as MNHEY and CDR2 as SMNVEV (reference sequence). Trimming shortened V by 0 bases and J by 7 bases, and 9 bases separated the two germline ends.

This clonotype was observed at least ten times. V is TRBV4-1 and J is TRBJ2-1, with TRBD2 matching over 15 bases. This CDR3 spans 16 amino acids. CDR1 and CDR2 (germline): MGHRA, YSYEKL. V shed 4 bases and J 10 bases; nucleotides not matched to a gene: 8. As DNA, the CDR3 is TGCGCCAGCAGCCTGGGCCCCGGGACTAGCGGGGGGGAGCAGTTCTTC. It is translated as CASSLGPGTSGGEQFF.